The T cell receptor beta chain described here comes from a study of T cell responses to AZD1222 COVID-19 vaccine. V lost 7 bases, J lost 5 bases, and 11 bases lay in between. The CDR3 length is 12 residues. Per germline, CDR1 SGDLS and CDR2 YYNGEE. Method: immunoSEQ multiplex PCR; TCRdb's copy keeps in-frame clones and lacks some. The data hold roughly 120,000 clones, with roughly nine tenths observed a single time. This clone was seen only once. This receptor was identified in an adult in good health. The material was peripheral blood, obtained on day 0 of AZD1222 vaccination. This chain connects TRBV9 to TRBJ2-3; TRBD2 might be the D (6 bases). As DNA, the CDR3 is TGTGCCAGCGGCCGGGGGATAGATACGCAGTATTTT. Its protein product is CASGRGIDTQYF.